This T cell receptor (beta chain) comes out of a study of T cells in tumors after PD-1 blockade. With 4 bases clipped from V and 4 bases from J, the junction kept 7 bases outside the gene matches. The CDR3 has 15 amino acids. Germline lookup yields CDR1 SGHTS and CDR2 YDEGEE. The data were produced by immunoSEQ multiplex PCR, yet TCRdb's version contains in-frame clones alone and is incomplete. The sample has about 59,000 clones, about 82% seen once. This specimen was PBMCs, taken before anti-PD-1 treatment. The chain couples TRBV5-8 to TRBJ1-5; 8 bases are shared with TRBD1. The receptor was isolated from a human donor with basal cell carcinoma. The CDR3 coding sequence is TGTGCCAGCAGCCTCGGACAGGGTCAAAATCAGCCCCAGCATTTT. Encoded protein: CASSLGQGQNQPQHF.